This T cell receptor beta chain was sequenced during a study of early T cells in non-severe SARS-CoV-2 infection. There are a few counts of this clonotype. Researchers tagged individual cDNA molecules with unique molecular identifiers. In TCRdb, the 5' RACE reads were re-called with MiXCR into one record per CDR3 protein. Of about 90,000 distinct CDR3 sequences in the sample, about 15% were seen once. Germline V CDR1 and CDR2: SQVTM, ANQGSEA. Trimming removed 1 base from V and 5 bases from J; junction bases left unmatched: 12. The CDR3 sequence is 16 residues long. The clonotype was recovered from an adult who was a healthcare worker with PCR-confirmed SARS-CoV-2 infection or an uninfected control (not recorded which). Sequenced material: whole blood. The chain links TRBV29-1 to TRBJ2-5; 8 bases are shared with TRBD2. This CDR3 reads CSVEGRIAGSPETQYF. CDR3 DNA sequence: TGCAGCGTTGAAGGAAGGATAGCGGGATCACCTGAGACCCAGTACTTC. The variable domain in full, with the rest retrieved from reference TRBV29-1 and TRBJ2-5, is SAVISQKPSRDICQRGTSLTIQCQVDSQVTMMFWYRQQPGQSLTLIATANQGSEATYESGFVIDKFPISRPNLTFSTLTVSNMSPEDSSIYLCSVEGRIAGSPETQYFGPGTRLLVL.